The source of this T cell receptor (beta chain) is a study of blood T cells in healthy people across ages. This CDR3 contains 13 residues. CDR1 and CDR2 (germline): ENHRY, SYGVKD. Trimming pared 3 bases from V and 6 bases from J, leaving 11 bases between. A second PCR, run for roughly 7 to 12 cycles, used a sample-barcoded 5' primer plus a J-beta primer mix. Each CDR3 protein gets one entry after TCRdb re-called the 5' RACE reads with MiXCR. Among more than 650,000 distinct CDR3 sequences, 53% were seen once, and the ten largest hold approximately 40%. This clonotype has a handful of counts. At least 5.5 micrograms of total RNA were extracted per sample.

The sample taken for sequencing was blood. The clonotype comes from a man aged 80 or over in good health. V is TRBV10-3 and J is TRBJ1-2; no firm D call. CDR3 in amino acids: CAISDTDGDGYTF. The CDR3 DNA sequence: TGTGCCATCAGTGACACCGACGGAGATGGCTACACCTTC.